A selection of T cell receptor beta chains follows, all from one sample in a study of neurological immune-mediated disorders. TCRdb ran MiXCR on the 5' RACE reads and lists one entry per CDR3 protein. The sample has tens of thousands of distinct CDR3 sequences; over 2% are singletons. Sequencing input: PBMCs. Receptor source: a man aged 50-59 years with multiple sclerosis. The CDR3 runs from the conserved cysteine through the conserved F or W. D genes are given only for firm matches. Clone size is given for some rows only: seen once, a few or many times, or a class if the clone is expanded.

TRBJ2-2,NA,TRBV27,many,TGTGCCAGCAGTTTAGGCACCGGGGAGCTGTTTTTT,CASSLGTGELFF
TRBJ2-7,NA,TRBV5-1,many,TGCGCCAGCAGCCGAGACAGTGATACCTACGAGCAGTACTTC,CASSRDSDTYEQYF
TRBJ1-1,NA,TRBV20-1,many,TGCAGTGCTAATTTGTGGCTACTTATGAACACTGAAGCTTTCTTT,CSANLWLLMNTEAFF
TRBJ2-1,NA,TRBV20-1,many,TGCAGTGCTAAGAGAGGGGGCCATCGGGAGGAGCAGTTCTTC,CSAKRGGHREEQFF
TRBJ1-6,NA,TRBV3-1,many,TGTGCCAGCAGCCAAGATCTGGCGTCAAGATCACCCCTCAACTTT,CASSQDLASRSPLNF
TRBJ2-3,TRBD1,TRBV7-6,many,TGTGCCAGCAGCCCAAGGACAGGGGGCGTGATAGATACGCAGTATTTT,CASSPRTGGVIDTQYF
TRBJ2-3,TRBD2,TRBV5-1,many,TGCGCCAGCAGCCCACTGGGGGGGAGCACAGATACGCAGTATTTT,CASSPLGGSTDTQYF
TRBJ1-1,NA,TRBV6-5,many,TGTGCCAGCAGCCAACGGGCAGGGTATGCGGGTGAAGCTTTCTTT,CASSQRAGYAGEAFF
TRBJ2-4,NA,TRBV7-2,many,TGTGCCAGCAGCACGACAGGTGGAAACATTCAGTACTTC,CASSTTGGNIQYF
TRBJ1-4,NA,TRBV7-2,many,TGTGCCAGCAGCTTAGCGGGGAGGCGTGAAAAACTGTTTTTT,CASSLAGRREKLFF
TRBJ2-1,TRBD2,TRBV20-1,many,TGCAGTGCCCTCACGGGCGGGGGAACTTACAATGAGCAGTTCTTC,CSALTGGGTYNEQFF
TRBJ2-6,NA,TRBV14,many,TGTGCCAGCAGCCAAGGGGGATTCTCTGGGGCCAACGTCCTGACTTTC,CASSQGGFSGANVLTF
TRBJ1-2,NA,TRBV12-3/TRBV12-4,many,TGTGCCAGCAGTTTCAACTATGGCTACACCTTC,CASSFNYGYTF
TRBJ2-1,NA,TRBV20-1,many,TGCAGTGCTAGACCGGGGTTCGGCAATGAGCAGTTCTTC,CSARPGFGNEQFF
TRBJ2-3,NA,TRBV4-3,many,TGCGCCAGCAGCCGACTCTTAGGAGATACGCAGTATTTT,CASSRLLGDTQYF
TRBJ2-3,NA,TRBV5-1,medium-sized,TGCGCCAGCAGCTTGGCGGCAGGGCCCACAGATACGCAGTATTTT,CASSLAAGPTDTQYF
TRBJ1-4,NA,TRBV20-1,NA,TGCAGTGCTAGAGATTTTGGGGTAGAAGAAAAACTGTTTTTT,CSARDFGVEEKLFF
TRBJ2-3,TRBD2,TRBV20-1,many,TGCAGTGTGCTCTCGGGACTAAACACAGATACGCAGTATTTT,CSVLSGLNTDTQYF
TRBJ1-2,NA,TRBV20-1,many,TGCAGTGCTAGAGATACGGGGACCAACTATGGCTACACCTTC,CSARDTGTNYGYTF
TRBJ2-3,TRBD2,TRBV3-1,NA,TGTGCCAGCAGCCAAGGGACTAGCGGATTCACAGATACGCAGTATTTT,CASSQGTSGFTDTQYF
TRBJ2-3,TRBD1,TRBV5-1,NA,TGCGCCAGCATTCCGACACAGGGGAAAGATACGCAGTATTTT,CASIPTQGKDTQYF
TRBJ1-1,NA,TRBV5-1,many,TGCGCCAGCAGCTCACAGGGCGACGGCACTGAAGCTTTCTTT,CASSSQGDGTEAFF
TRBJ2-7,NA,TRBV5-5,many,TGTGCCAGCAGCCGGCTAGGGGCCTACGAGCAGTACTTC,CASSRLGAYEQYF
TRBJ2-5,TRBD2,TRBV27,few,TGTGCCAGCAGGGCTACTAGCGGGGGTCAAGAGACCCAGTACTTC,CASRATSGGQETQYF
TRBJ1-2,NA,TRBV7-9,medium-sized,TGTGCCAGCAGCTCGACAGCAACAACGGCTGGCTACACCTTC,CASSSTATTAGYTF
TRBJ2-5,NA,TRBV7-6,many,TGTGCCAGCAGCTTAGCGTGGTATGAGACCCAGTACTTC,CASSLAWYETQYF
TRBJ2-5,TRBD2,TRBV27,many,TGTGCCGGTTACGGACTAGCATGTGAGACCCAGTACTTC,CAGYGLACETQYF
TRBJ1-1,NA,TRBV29-1,few,TGCAGCGTTGAAGAAGGGCAGACGAACACTGAAGCTTTCTTT,CSVEEGQTNTEAFF
TRBJ2-3,NA,TRBV27,many,TGTGCCAGCAGTCCGGAGGGCACAGATACGCAGTATTTT,CASSPEGTDTQYF
TRBJ1-2,NA,TRBV2,many,TGTGCCAGCACCGGGACCGACGTATTTAACTATGGCTACACCTTC,CASTGTDVFNYGYTF
TRBJ2-7,NA,TRBV2,many,TGTGCCAGCTTGGGGAATGGGCGGGGGCCCTCCGTAAGCTCCTACGAGCAGTACTTC,CASLGNGRGPSVSSYEQYF
TRBJ1-3,NA,TRBV20-1,NA,TGCAGTGCTATGGGGGCTGGAAACACCATATATTTT,CSAMGAGNTIYF
TRBJ2-5,TRBD2,TRBV5-1,many,TGCGCCAGCAGCTTGTACCCGACTAGCGGACAAGAGACCCAGTACTTC,CASSLYPTSGQETQYF
TRBJ2-7,NA,TRBV6-6,NA,TGTGCCAGCAGTTACGGGACACCTTACGAGCAGTACTTC,CASSYGTPYEQYF
TRBJ2-5,NA,TRBV11-2,many,TGTGCCAGCAGCGCCGGCGGTTTGGAGACCCAGTACTTC,CASSAGGLETQYF